Below, 27 T cell receptor beta chains from the same sample are listed, as sequenced in a study of blood T cell repertoires in COVID-19. Here immunoSEQ multiplex PCR was the method, and the copy in TCRdb shows in-frame clones only, minus some. In the table there are 250,000 to 350,000 clones, roughly 90% of which are singletons. Sequenced input: PBMCs or T cells enriched from blood (not recorded which). Source of these receptors: a man aged 55 to 70 who had recovered from COVID-19.

V usage is TRBV5-1 and J usage is TRBJ2-1, with TRBD2 identical over 7 bases. V lost 0 bases to trimming and J lost 5 bases; unmatched junction nucleotides: 5. The length of the CDR3 is 15 residues. CDR1 SGHRS and CDR2 YFSETQ come from the germline V gene. The CDR3 reads CASSLGRGRNNEQFF. The CDR3 DNA reads TGCGCCAGCAGCTTGGGGCGGGGGAGGAACAATGAGCAGTTCTTC.

The chain couples TRBV19 to TRBJ2-4; TRBD2 aligns across 7 bases. Germline-derived CDR1 and CDR2 are LNHDA and SQIVND (reference sequence). The CDR3 is 15 residues long. With V trimmed by 11 bases and J by 0 bases, 10 bases remained unmatched. Here the CDR3 reads CASREGPPAKNIQYF. The CDR3 nucleotides read TGTGCCTCTAGGGAGGGGCCCCCAGCCAAAAACATTCAGTACTTC.

In its sample, this clone was seen once. The V and J genes are TRBV30 and TRBJ2-7, with 9 bases that match TRBD2. The CDR3 consists of 13 residues. CDR1 is GTSNPN and CDR2 is SVGIG in the germline V gene (reference sequence). V lost 3 bases, J lost 6 bases, and 6 bases stayed unmatched. The CDR3 loop reads CAWRAGGPGEQYF. The CDR3 DNA reads as TGTGCCTGGAGGGCGGGAGGGCCCGGCGAGCAGTACTTC.

The chain uses TRBV7-3 and TRBJ1-6; 7 bases agree with TRBD1. With 3 bases clipped from V and 7 bases from J, the junction kept 6 bases outside the gene matches. The CDR3 sequence is 15 residues long. CDR1 and CDR2 (germline): SGHTA, FQGTGA. This CDR3 is CASSFRQGHNSPLHF. The CDR3 coding sequence is TGTGCCAGCAGCTTCCGACAGGGTCACAATTCACCCCTCCACTTT.

The rearrangement uses TRBV18 and TRBJ2-7, with 7 bases lining up with TRBD2. The CDR3 is 14 amino acids. Germline trimming cut 0 bases from V and 3 bases from J; bases unmatched to any gene: 2. CDR1 is KGHSH, CDR2 LQKENI, per germline. The CDR3 DNA sequence: TGTGCCAGCTCACCACCCGGCGGGAGCTACGAGCAGTACTTC. Translation gives CASSPPGGSYEQYF. Using reference TRBV18 and TRBJ2-7 for the parts outside the CDR3, the full variable domain is NAGVMQNPRHLVRRRGQEARLRCSPMKGHSHVYWYRQLPEEGLKFMVYLQKENIIDESGMPKERFSAEFPKEGPSILRIQQVVRGDSAAYFCASSPPGGSYEQYFGPGTRLTVT.

The V call is TRBV6-4, the J call TRBJ2-3; D gene ambiguous. The CDR3 is made up of 13 amino acids. With 8 bases removed from V and 3 bases from J, the gap between germline ends came to 12 bases. The germline V gene encodes CDR1 MRHNA and CDR2 SNTAGT. The CDR3 loop is CASAGYYTDTQYF. For the CDR3, the DNA is TGTGCCAGCGCAGGATATTATACAGATACGCAGTATTTT.

The J gene is TRBJ1-2, the V gene TRBV15, with D perhaps TRBD1 (6 bases). Deletions cut 3 bases from V and 4 bases from J, with 24 bases between. Per the germline V gene, CDR1 is LNHNV and CDR2 is YYDKDF (reference sequence). The CDR3 totals 18 residues. CDR3 amino acids: CATSRTLIGQPPSYGYTF. The DNA for the CDR3 is TGTGCCACCAGCAGGACCCTTATTGGACAGCCTCCCAGCTATGGCTACACCTTC.

This chain joins TRBV6-5 and TRBJ1-5; no clear D gene. The V gene lost 11 bases and the J gene lost 5 bases, with 10 bases spanning the gap. The CDR3 runs to 11 residues. Germline CDR1 and CDR2: MNHEY and SVGAGI. The CDR3 loop is CASQRDQPQHF. Here the CDR3 DNA reads TGTGCCTCACAGAGAGATCAGCCCCAGCATTTT.

CDR3 sequence reads: CASSKNRATGELFF. The CDR3 region has the DNA TGTGCCAGCAGCAAAAACAGAGCCACCGGGGAGCTGTTTTTT. The chain is built from TRBV7-2 and TRBJ2-2; D remains ambiguous. There are 14 residues in the CDR3. V lost 5 bases, J lost 4 bases, and 11 bases lay in between. Germline V CDR1 and CDR2: SGHTA, FQGNSA. The variable domain in full, completed from reference TRBV7-2 and TRBJ2-2, reads GAGVSQSPSNKVTEKGKDVELRCDPISGHTALYWYRQSLGQGLEFLIYFQGNSAPDKSGLPSDRFSAERTGGSVSTLTIQRTQQEDSAVYLCASSKNRATGELFFGEGSRLTVL.

The rearrangement links TRBV29-1 to TRBJ1-3; no firm D call. V lost 3 bases and J 5 bases, leaving 17 bases between the germline ends. The V gene's germline CDR1 is SQVTM and CDR2 ANQGSEA. CDR3 size: 15 residues. CDR3 DNA sequence: TGCAGCGTTGATCCTGTTGGGTCAGGAAGAAACACCATATATTTT. It translates to CSVDPVGSGRNTIYF. Complete variable domain (other parts from reference TRBV29-1 and TRBJ1-3): SAVISQKPSRDICQRGTSLTIQCQVDSQVTMMFWYRQQPGQSLTLIATANQGSEATYESGFVIDKFPISRPNLTFSTLTVSNMSPEDSSIYLCSVDPVGSGRNTIYFGEGSWLTVV.

V and J are TRBV10-1 and TRBJ2-1; D might be TRBD2 (6 bases). This CDR3 spans 15 amino acids. V lost 8 bases and J lost 1, with 15 bases in between. Germline lookup yields CDR1 WNHNN and CDR2 SYGVQD (reference sequence). The DNA of the CDR3 is TGCGCCAGCGGGGGGTGGCGGGATTCCTACAATGAGCAGTTCTTC. It translates to CASGGWRDSYNEQFF.

The chain employs TRBV23-1 and TRBJ2-3, with 8 nucleotides matching TRBD2. TRBV23-1 is treated as an ORF (open reading frame) with a function not yet certain. This CDR3 contains 19 residues. V was pared by 0 bases and J by 4 bases, with 15 bases of the junction left unmatched. The CDR3 DNA follows: TGCGCCAGCAGTCAATCTTTCCCCCAGCGGGGGAGTTCCGCAGATACGCAGTATTTT. This sequence encodes CASSQSFPQRGSSADTQYF.

V and J are TRBV5-1 and TRBJ2-1; 7 nucleotides line up with TRBD1. Trimming at V came to 6 bases and at J to 5 bases, leaving 11 bases not matched to a gene. In germline, CDR1 is SGHRS, CDR2 YFSETQ. The CDR3 runs 15 residues. This CDR3 reads CASNRRTGKNNEQFF. DNA of the CDR3: TGCGCCAGCAATAGGAGGACAGGAAAGAACAATGAGCAGTTCTTC.

The chain recombines TRBV4-1 with TRBJ1-1, with 10 bases that match TRBD1. The V gene end was trimmed by 0 bases and the J gene end by 4 bases; junction bases not matched to a gene: 14. Per the germline V gene, CDR1 is MGHRA and CDR2 is YSYEKL. This CDR3 has 19 residues. This CDR3 reads CASSQDRQGQGKRGTEAFF. The CDR3 bases are TGCGCCAGCAGCCAAGATCGTCAGGGACAGGGGAAAAGAGGCACTGAAGCTTTCTTT.

This clone is a singleton in its sample. The chain has TRBV19 and TRBJ2-1; D perhaps matches TRBD2 (5 bases). V was trimmed by 5 bases and J by 8 bases, leaving 16 bases between them. The germline V gene encodes CDR1 LNHDA and CDR2 SQIVND (reference sequence). CDR3 length: 14 amino acids. The chain's CDR3 is CASSGSSLGHEQFF. The CDR3 DNA is TGTGCCAGTAGTGGATCTAGCCTCGGGCATGAGCAGTTCTTC.

This clone was observed a few times. This chain joins TRBV10-2 and TRBJ2-2, with unresolved D. The germline gives CDR1 WSHSY, CDR2 SAAADI. With 5 bases removed from V and 7 bases from J, the gap between germline ends came to 14 bases. The CDR3 runs to 14 residues. The CDR3 sequence: CASSPGLVSGELFF. DNA of the CDR3: TGCGCCAGCAGTCCCGGTCTGGTGAGCGGGGAGCTGTTTTTT.

The chain couples TRBV18 to TRBJ2-1; 8 bases line up with TRBD2. The CDR3 is 17 residues long. Germline assignment: CDR1 KGHSH and CDR2 LQKENI. V dropped 0 bases and J dropped 3; count of bases not matched to a gene: 7. CDR3: CASSPPTSGGYYNEQFF. The CDR3, as DNA: TGTGCCAGCTCACCACCTACAAGCGGGGGCTACTACAATGAGCAGTTCTTC.

This chain uses TRBV30 with TRBJ1-2, with D perhaps TRBD1 (5 bases). Trimming took 4 bases from V and 7 from J, leaving 13 bases between them. Germline V gene lookup returns CDR1 GTSNPN and CDR2 SVGIG (reference sequence). The CDR3 sequence is 12 residues long. CDR3 region: CAWITPGGGYTF. As DNA, the CDR3 is TGTGCCTGGATTACACCCGGGGGTGGCTACACCTTC.

The chain couples TRBV9 to TRBJ2-7, with D tentatively TRBD1 (7 bases). The length of the CDR3 is 15 residues. Germline values: CDR1 SGDLS, CDR2 YYNGEE. V was cut by 0 bases and J by 1 base, with 11 bases left in between. The CDR3 reads CASSVGRGRSYEQYF. For the CDR3, the DNA is TGTGCCAGCAGCGTAGGGAGGGGGCGGTCCTACGAGCAGTACTTC.

The chain employs TRBV19 and TRBJ1-3; TRBD1 aligns across 9 bases. Trimming took 8 bases from V and 2 from J; bases not matched to a gene: 4. This CDR3 has 14 amino acids. Germline CDR1 is LNHDA and CDR2 is SQIVND (reference sequence). The CDR3 bases are TGTGCCAGTGGGGACAGGGCAACTGGAAACACCATATATTTT. Its protein product is CASGDRATGNTIYF. The whole variable domain, filled in from reference TRBV19 and TRBJ1-3, reads DGGITQSPKYLFRKEGQNVTLSCEQNLNHDAMYWYRQDPGQGLRLIYYSQIVNDFQKGDIAEGYSVSREKKESFPLTVTSAQKNPTAFYLCASGDRATGNTIYFGEGSWLTVV.

The chain links TRBV10-3 to TRBJ2-7, with 7 positions matching TRBD2. In germline, CDR1 is ENHRY, CDR2 SYGVKD. This CDR3 is built from 14 residues. Unmatched junction bases numbered 9, after V lost 4 bases and J lost 6 bases. The DNA for the CDR3 is TGTGCCATCAGTGTAAGCGGGATGGCTATCGAGCAGTACTTC. Translating it yields CAISVSGMAIEQYF.

On this clone: This specimen includes other DNA sequences encoding the same CDR3. J is TRBJ2-1 and V is TRBV28; TRBD1 aligns across 7 bases. Per germline, CDR1 MDHEN and CDR2 SYDVKM. V dropped 6 bases and J dropped 0; count of bases not matched to a gene: 5. CDR3 length equals 15 residues. The DNA for the CDR3 is TGTGCCAGCAGCCCACAGGGGAGCTCCTACAATGAGCAGTTCTTC. It codes for CASSPQGSSYNEQFF.

The chain is built from TRBV18 and TRBJ1-1; D is possibly TRBD1 (5 bases). The CDR3 extends over 16 amino acids. Germline V lookup: CDR1 KGHSH, CDR2 LQKENI. Trimming removed 5 bases from V and 2 bases from J, with 18 bases in between. In DNA, the CDR3 is TGTGCCAGCTCATTAACCCCAGGACACTCTAACACTGAAGCTTTCTTT. It codes for CASSLTPGHSNTEAFF.

The V call is TRBV13, the J call TRBJ2-3; 8 nucleotides line up with TRBD1. In germline, CDR1 is PRHDT, CDR2 FYEKMQ (reference sequence). The CDR3 spans 15 residues. J lost 3 bases, V lost 5 bases, and 7 bases had no gene match. The chain's CDR3 is CASSAPRTGTDTQYF. Here the CDR3 DNA reads TGTGCCAGCAGCGCTCCCAGGACAGGGACAGATACGCAGTATTTT.

V and J are TRBV9 and TRBJ2-5; 7 positions agree with TRBD1. Germline trimming cut 2 bases from V and 1 base from J; bases unmatched to any gene: 11. Germline CDR1 is SGDLS and CDR2 is YYNGEE. The CDR3 runs to 17 residues. Written as DNA, the CDR3 is TGTGCCAGCAGCGTTGGACTTAGGGACAGCTCCCAAGAGACCCAGTACTTC. Its translation: CASSVGLRDSSQETQYF.

The V and J genes are TRBV27 and TRBJ1-6, with TRBD1 matching over 7 bases. The V gene's germline CDR1 is MNHEY and CDR2 SMNVEV (reference sequence). Trimming cost V 2 bases and J 8 bases; bases outside gene matches: 12. The length of the CDR3 is 17 residues. The CDR3 region is CASSLGLLQGPDSPLHF. The DNA of the CDR3 is TGTGCCAGCAGTTTAGGTCTTCTACAGGGGCCGGATTCACCCCTCCACTTT.

The chain carries TRBV19 and TRBJ1-3, with 9 bases identical to TRBD1. Trimming at V came to 6 bases and at J to 6 bases, leaving 6 bases not matched to a gene. The CDR3 length is 14 residues. Germline CDR1 and CDR2: LNHDA and SQIVND (reference sequence). DNA for the CDR3: TGTGCCAGTAGGTGGACAGGGGTGGAAAACACCATATATTTT. Protein product: CASRWTGVENTIYF.